Sequencing of this T cell receptor beta chain was carried out in a study of blood T cell repertoires in COVID-19. Study context: T cells, B-cell-depleted T cells, or PBMCs supplied cDNA or gDNA.

CDR1 is SGHRS, CDR2 YFSETQ, per germline. Trimming removed 0 bases from V and 5 bases from J; junction bases left unmatched: 17. The CDR3 consists of 19 residues. Clones were read by immunoSEQ multiplex PCR, and TCRdb kept only the in-frame ones, dropping some. The table records approximately 350,000 clones, 88% of them present only once. A Seattle source enrolled patients during active infection and followed them longitudinally. The sequence was obtained from a woman in her 70s with COVID-19, enrolled during active disease. The sample comprised peripheral blood. V is TRBV5-1 and J is TRBJ1-2; the match to TRBD1 covers 9 bases. The CDR3 region is CASSLDGSRDRENRYGYTF. The CDR3 DNA reads TGCGCCAGCAGCTTGGATGGGTCTAGGGACAGGGAGAATCGTTATGGCTACACCTTC. Full variable domain (outside the CDR3, taken from reference TRBV5-1 and TRBJ1-2): KAGVTQTPRYLIKTRGQQVTLSCSPISGHRSVSWYQQTPGQGLQFLFEYFSETQRNKGNFPGRFSGRQFSNSRSEMNVSTLELGDSALYLCASSLDGSRDRENRYGYTFGSGTRLTVV.